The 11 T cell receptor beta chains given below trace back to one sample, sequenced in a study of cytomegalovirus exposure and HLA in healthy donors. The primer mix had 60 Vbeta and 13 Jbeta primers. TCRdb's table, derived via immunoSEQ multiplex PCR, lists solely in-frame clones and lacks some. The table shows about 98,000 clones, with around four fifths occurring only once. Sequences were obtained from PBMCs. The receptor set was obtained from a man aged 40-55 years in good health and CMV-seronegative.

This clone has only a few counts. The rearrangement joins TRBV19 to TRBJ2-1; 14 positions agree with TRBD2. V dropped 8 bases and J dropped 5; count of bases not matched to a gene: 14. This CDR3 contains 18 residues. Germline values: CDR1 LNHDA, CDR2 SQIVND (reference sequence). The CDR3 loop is CASGHRTSGGLKNNEQFF. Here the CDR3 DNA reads TGTGCCAGTGGTCATCGGACTAGCGGGGGGCTAAAGAACAATGAGCAGTTCTTC.

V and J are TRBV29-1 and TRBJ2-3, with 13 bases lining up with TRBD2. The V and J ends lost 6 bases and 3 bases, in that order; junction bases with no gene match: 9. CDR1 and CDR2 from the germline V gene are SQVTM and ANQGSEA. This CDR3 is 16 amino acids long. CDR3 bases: TGCAGCGTCCGCGCGGAACTAGCGGGGGGGACAGATACGCAGTATTTT. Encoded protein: CSVRAELAGGTDTQYF.

CDR3 loop: CASSGRGRRFTYEQYF. CDR3 coding DNA: TGCGCCAGCAGTGGTAGGGGGCGGCGGTTTACGTACGAGCAGTACTTC. This sequence joins TRBV10-1 and TRBJ2-7; TRBD1 matches at 7 bases. Germline CDR1 is WNHNN and CDR2 is SYGVQD (reference sequence). CDR3 size: 16 residues. V lost 4 bases, J lost 4 bases, and 13 bases stayed unmatched.

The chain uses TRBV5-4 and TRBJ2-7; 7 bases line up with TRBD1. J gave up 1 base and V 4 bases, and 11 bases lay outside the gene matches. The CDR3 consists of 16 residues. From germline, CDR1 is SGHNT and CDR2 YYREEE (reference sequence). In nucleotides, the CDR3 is TGTGCCAGCAGCCCCTACCCGGGACAGCCTTCCTACGAGCAGTACTTC. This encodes CASSPYPGQPSYEQYF.

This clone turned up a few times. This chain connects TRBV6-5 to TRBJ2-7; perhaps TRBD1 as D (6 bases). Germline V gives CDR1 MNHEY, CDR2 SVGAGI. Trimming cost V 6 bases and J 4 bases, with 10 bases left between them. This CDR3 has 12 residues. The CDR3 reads CASSGTGYEQYF. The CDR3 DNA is TGTGCCAGCAGCGGAACAGGGTACGAGCAGTACTTC.

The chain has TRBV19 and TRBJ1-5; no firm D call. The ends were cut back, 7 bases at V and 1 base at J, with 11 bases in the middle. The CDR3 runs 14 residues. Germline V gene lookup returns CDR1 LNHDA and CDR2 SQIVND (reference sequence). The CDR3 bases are TGTGCCAGTATGGTGGCAGTGAGCAATCAGCCCCAGCATTTT. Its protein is CASMVAVSNQPQHF.

CDR3 sequence reads: CASSRTGQSGNTIYF. The CDR3 region has the DNA TGTGCCAGCAGCCGAACTGGACAGTCTGGAAACACCATATATTTT. V and J are TRBV4-2 and TRBJ1-3, with D perhaps matching TRBD1 (6 bases). With 4 bases removed from V and 1 base from J, the gap between germline ends came to 11 bases. Germline assignment: CDR1 LGHNA and CDR2 YNFKEQ. This CDR3 has 15 amino acids.

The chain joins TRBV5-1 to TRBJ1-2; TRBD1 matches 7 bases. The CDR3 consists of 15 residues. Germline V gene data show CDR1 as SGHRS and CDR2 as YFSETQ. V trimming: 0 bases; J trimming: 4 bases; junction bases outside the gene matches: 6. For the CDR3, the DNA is TGCGCCAGCAGCTTGGGGGGACAGCGCACCTATGGCTACACCTTC. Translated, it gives CASSLGGQRTYGYTF. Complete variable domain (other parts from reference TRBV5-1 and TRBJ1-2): KAGVTQTPRYLIKTRGQQVTLSCSPISGHRSVSWYQQTPGQGLQFLFEYFSETQRNKGNFPGRFSGRQFSNSRSEMNVSTLELGDSALYLCASSLGGQRTYGYTFGSGTRLTVV.

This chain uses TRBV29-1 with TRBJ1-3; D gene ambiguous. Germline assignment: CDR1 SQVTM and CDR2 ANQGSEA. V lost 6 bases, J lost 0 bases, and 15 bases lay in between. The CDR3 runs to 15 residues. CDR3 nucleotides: TGCAGCGTGATAGATCACGATCTCTCTGGAAACACCATATATTTT. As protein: CSVIDHDLSGNTIYF.

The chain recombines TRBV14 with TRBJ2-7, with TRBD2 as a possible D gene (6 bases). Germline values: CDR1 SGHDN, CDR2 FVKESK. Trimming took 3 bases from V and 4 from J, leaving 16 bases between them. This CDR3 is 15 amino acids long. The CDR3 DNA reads TGTGCCAGCAGCCAGCTCACCCAGGGAGGTTACGAGCAGTACTTC. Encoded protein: CASSQLTQGGYEQYF.

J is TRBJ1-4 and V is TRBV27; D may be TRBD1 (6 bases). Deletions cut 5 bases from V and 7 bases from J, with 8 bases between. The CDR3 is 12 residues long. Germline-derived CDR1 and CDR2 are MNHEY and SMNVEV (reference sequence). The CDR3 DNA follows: TGTGCCAGCAGTCCCAGGGGTGAAAAACTGTTTTTT. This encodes CASSPRGEKLFF.